This T cell receptor beta chain was retrieved from a study of blood T cell repertoires in COVID-19. About the study: The samples span acute and convalescent COVID-19 from the United States, Italy and Spain. Nucleic acid was either cDNA or gDNA, and it came from T cells, B-cell-depleted T cells, or PBMCs.

Germline trimming cut 3 bases from V and 6 bases from J; bases unmatched to any gene: 7. The CDR3 is 14 amino acids. Germline-derived CDR1 and CDR2 are LGHDT and YNNKEL (reference sequence). As originally analysed: Amplification of reference gene primers was used by the study to estimate nucleated cell counts. Assay used: immunoSEQ multiplex PCR; TCRdb lists only in-frame clones, some missing. For V, J and clone size, that table is used; D and trimming come from the DNA. The sample has approximately 53,000 clones; 89% are singletons. The sample taken for sequencing was peripheral blood. The chain employs TRBV3-1 (or the pseudogene TRBV3-2) and TRBJ1-1; TRBD1 aligns across 7 bases. The clonotype comes from a human donor in a cohort sampled during active COVID-19. The CDR3 region is CASSHSAQGAEAFF. CDR3 bases: TGTGCCAGCAGCCACTCCGCTCAGGGGGCTGAAGCTTTCTTT.